The next 29 T cell receptor beta chains were all read from a single sample in a study of CD8+ T cells in alopecia areata. Specified treatment: oral pan-JAK inhibitor, 5-10 mg twice daily. TCR sequencing used cDNA made by reverse transcription of extracted RNA. The assay was immunoSEQ multiplex PCR, and TCRdb's table has in-frame clones only and misses some. The sample yields 150,000 to 200,000 clones, roughly 66% seen once. Sequenced here: CD4+ T cells sorted from blood, sampled at week 24, from a patient treated with tofacitinib. All receptors derive from a human donor with alopecia areata.

V is TRBV19 and J is TRBJ2-3, with 12 bases matching TRBD2. The CDR3 extends over 16 amino acids. In germline, CDR1 is LNHDA, CDR2 SQIVND (reference sequence). The V segment lost 5 bases and the J segment 1 base; nucleotides outside the gene matches: 4. The CDR3 here is CASSSGLAGRTDTQYF. In nucleotides, the CDR3 is TGTGCCAGTAGTTCTGGACTAGCGGGGCGCACAGATACGCAGTATTTT.

The V and J genes are TRBV18 and TRBJ1-2; TRBD1 matches 7 bases. The CDR3 is 14 amino acids. Trimming took 6 bases from V and 1 from J; bases not matched to a gene: 5. Germline loops: CDR1 KGHSH, CDR2 LQKENI. The CDR3 nucleotides read TGTGCCAGCTCGGCCGGGGACAGTAACTATGGCTACACCTTC. It translates to CASSAGDSNYGYTF.

The rearrangement links TRBV5-6 to TRBJ1-1; D remains ambiguous. Trimming took off 0 bases at V and 1 base at J, with 4 bases between the two ends. CDR3 length: 13 residues. The germline V gene encodes CDR1 SGHDT and CDR2 YYEEEE. CDR3 DNA: TGTGCCAGCAGCTTGGTCAAGAACACTGAAGCTTTCTTT. Its protein product is CASSLVKNTEAFF.

The sample holds one count of this clone. The genes are TRBV7-3 and TRBJ2-1, with 13 bases identical to TRBD2. J was trimmed by 8 bases and V by 4 bases; bases with no gene match: 5. The CDR3 has 15 residues. Germline values: CDR1 SGHTA, CDR2 FQGTGA. The CDR3: CASSSGLAGVHEQFF. DNA of the CDR3: TGTGCCAGCAGCTCAGGACTAGCGGGGGTTCATGAGCAGTTCTTC.

The genes are TRBV25-1 and TRBJ1-2; 7 bases match TRBD1. The germline gives CDR1 MGHDK, CDR2 SYGVNS. The CDR3 has 15 residues. V was pared by 4 bases and J by 8 bases, with 13 bases of the junction left unmatched. The DNA of the CDR3 is TGTGCCAGCAGTGCCAGCCCCCAGGGGGAGGAGGGCTACACCTTC. Translation gives CASSASPQGEEGYTF.

The sample holds a few counts of this clone. In DNA, the CDR3 is TGTGCCTGGACGGGGTTAGGGCCTGGAAACACCATATATTTT. Translated, it gives CAWTGLGPGNTIYF. The V and J genes are TRBV30 and TRBJ1-3; D unresolved. The CDR3 has 14 amino acids. V was pared by 4 bases and J by 2 bases, with 12 bases between. The germline V gene has CDR1 GTSNPN and CDR2 SVGIG (reference sequence). The full variable domain, completed using reference TRBV30 and TRBJ1-3, is SQTIHQWPATLVQPVGSPLSLECTVEGTSNPNLYWYRQAAGRGLQLLFYSVGIGQISSEVPQNLSASRPQDRQFILSSKKLLLSDSGFYLCAWTGLGPGNTIYFGEGSWLTVV.

This clone was detected only a few times. CDR3 loop: CATQRGPFSGTQYF. CDR3 coding DNA: TGTGCCACCCAGCGGGGGCCCTTCTCGGGGACGCAGTATTTT. The rearrangement links TRBV11-2 to TRBJ2-3; 8 nucleotides agree with TRBD2. CDR3 length: 14 residues. Germline assignment: CDR1 SGHAT and CDR2 FQNNGV. Trimming took 10 bases from V and 9 from J; bases not matched to a gene: 15.

This clone turned up a few times. The sample holds other DNA sequences that translate to the same CDR3. The chain links TRBV29-1 to TRBJ1-1; D not resolved. Per germline, CDR1 SQVTM and CDR2 ANQGSEA. CDR3 length: 10 amino acids. V lost 7 bases and J lost 1, with 4 bases in between. The CDR3 nucleotides are TGCAGCGGAGGGAACACTGAAGCTTTCTTT. Its protein is CSGGNTEAFF. The full variable domain, with the rest looked up from reference TRBV29-1 and TRBJ1-1, is SAVISQKPSRDICQRGTSLTIQCQVDSQVTMMFWYRQQPGQSLTLIATANQGSEATYESGFVIDKFPISRPNLTFSTLTVSNMSPEDSSIYLCSGGNTEAFFGQGTRLTVV.

The V and J genes are TRBV9 and TRBJ2-6; D perhaps matches TRBD1 (5 bases). V shed 0 bases and J shed 0 bases, with 7 bases lying between them. Germline loops: CDR1 SGDLS, CDR2 YYNGEE. The CDR3 length is 16 residues. CDR3 nucleotide sequence: TGTGCCAGCAGCGTAGGTCAGGGCTCTGGGGCCAACGTCCTGACTTTC. Its protein product is CASSVGQGSGANVLTF. Supplemented by reference TRBV9 and TRBJ2-6, the full variable domain reads DSGVTQTPKHLITATGQRVTLRCSPRSGDLSVYWYQQSLDQGLQFLIQYYNGEERAKGNILERFSAQQFPDLHSELNLSSLELGDSALYFCASSVGQGSGANVLTFGAGSRLTVL.

The rearrangement uses TRBV10-2 and TRBJ2-1; D not resolved. The germline V and J ends were trimmed by 5 bases and 3 bases, with 5 bases remaining between them. This CDR3 comprises 12 residues. Germline CDR1 and CDR2: WSHSY and SAAADI. CDR3 sequence (DNA): TGCGCCAGCAGTCGCGTCTACAATGAGCAGTTCTTC. As protein: CASSRVYNEQFF.

Points on this clone: The sample carries other DNA sequences with the same CDR3. V usage is TRBV11-2 and J usage is TRBJ1-2; no clear D. Germline CDR1 SGHAT, CDR2 FQNNGV. There are 11 residues in the CDR3. Trimming removed 8 bases from V and 4 bases from J, with 8 bases in between. The CDR3 DNA reads as TGTGCCAGCGGGGTCGGCTATGGCTACACCTTC. Protein sequence: CASGVGYGYTF.

The V and J genes are TRBV30 and TRBJ1-2; D is perhaps TRBD1 (6 bases). V gave up 0 bases and J gave up 6 bases, with 11 bases separating them. Germline CDR1 and CDR2: GTSNPN and SVGIG (reference sequence). The CDR3 extends over 13 amino acids. CDR3 protein: CAWSVTGTHGYTF. As DNA, the CDR3 is TGTGCCTGGAGTGTAACAGGGACTCATGGCTACACCTTC.

The V gene is TRBV4-3, the J gene TRBJ2-3; no reliable D call. Trimming cost V 0 bases and J 4 bases, with 20 bases left between them. The CDR3 is made up of 18 amino acids. Germline CDR1 reads LGHNA; CDR2 reads YSLEER. The CDR3 region is CASSQDFKISRISDTQYF. DNA of the CDR3: TGCGCCAGCAGCCAAGATTTCAAGATTTCAAGGATATCAGATACGCAGTATTTT.

In the case of this clone: Other nucleotide sequences from this sample produce the same CDR3. V gene TRBV30 combines with J gene TRBJ2-7; no firm D call. Germline V gene data show CDR1 as GTSNPN and CDR2 as SVGIG (reference sequence). Trimming left V 0 bases short and J 2 bases short, with 5 bases between. The length of the CDR3 is 12 residues. CDR3 loop: CAWSVGPYEQYF. The CDR3 coding sequence is TGTGCCTGGAGTGTTGGCCCCTACGAGCAGTACTTC. Looking up the rest from reference TRBV30 and TRBJ2-7 gives the full variable domain: SQTIHQWPATLVQPVGSPLSLECTVEGTSNPNLYWYRQAAGRGLQLLFYSVGIGQISSEVPQNLSASRPQDRQFILSSKKLLLSDSGFYLCAWSVGPYEQYFGPGTRLTVT.

J is TRBJ1-2 and V is TRBV6-4; 9 bases are a match to TRBD1. CDR1 MRHNA and CDR2 SNTAGT come from the germline V gene. The junction had 7 bases not matched to a gene; V was cut back by 5 bases and J by 3 bases. The CDR3 runs 15 residues. Here the CDR3 reads CASSSGQGLDYGYTF. The DNA of the CDR3 is TGTGCCAGCAGTAGTGGACAGGGGTTGGACTATGGCTACACCTTC.

The V call is TRBV7-3, the J call TRBJ1-1; possible D gene TRBD1, 5 bases. The CDR3 sequence is 14 residues long. CDR1 is SGHTA, CDR2 FQGTGA, per germline. V was trimmed by 3 bases and J by 0 bases, leaving 8 bases between them. In DNA form, the CDR3 reads TGTGCCAGCAGCTTCAGGGCGGTGAACACTGAAGCTTTCTTT. Translation: CASSFRAVNTEAFF.

A word on this clone: The same CDR3 can be traced to other DNA sequences in this sample. The chain combines TRBV7-2 with TRBJ2-5; possibly TRBD2 for D (6 bases). V was clipped by 0 bases and J by 5 bases, with 10 bases between them. Germline loops: CDR1 SGHTA, CDR2 FQGNSA. The CDR3 covers 14 residues. CDR3 protein: CASSLAGGRETQYF. The CDR3 bases are TGTGCCAGCAGCTTAGCGGGGGGACGTGAGACCCAGTACTTC.

The chain couples TRBV7-2 to TRBJ1-6, with D tentatively TRBD1 (5 bases). Per germline, CDR1 SGHTA and CDR2 FQGNSA. Trimming left V 0 bases short and J 10 bases short, with 16 bases between. The CDR3 extends over 16 amino acids. This chain's CDR3 is CASSLAAAGIGSPLHF. Here the CDR3 DNA reads TGTGCCAGCAGCTTAGCGGCGGCAGGGATTGGCTCACCCCTCCACTTT.

This sequence joins TRBV10-3 and TRBJ2-3, with D hard to call. CDR1 and CDR2 from the germline V gene are ENHRY and SYGVKD. The V gene lost 1 base and the J gene lost 6 bases, with 2 bases spanning the gap. This CDR3 comprises 11 residues. The CDR3 DNA reads TGTGCCATCAGTGAGTGGGATACGCAGTATTTT. Protein product: CAISEWDTQYF.

This chain joins TRBV7-2 and TRBJ1-5; the D gene is possibly TRBD1 (5 bases). This CDR3 contains 17 residues. Germline lookup yields CDR1 SGHTA and CDR2 FQGNSA. V was pared by 4 bases and J by 0 bases, with 16 bases between. The CDR3 sequence is CASSWSFAGNSNQPQHF. Here the CDR3 DNA reads TGTGCCAGCAGCTGGTCGTTCGCAGGGAATAGCAATCAGCCCCAGCATTTT.

This clone was counted only a few times. The chain recombines TRBV4-3 with TRBJ1-2, with a weak D call TRBD1 (6 bases). The CDR3 is 15 residues long. Trimming removed 0 bases at V and 0 bases at J, with 8 bases between. From germline, CDR1 is LGHNA and CDR2 YSLEER. This CDR3 reads CASSQDHRANYGYTF. In nucleotides, the CDR3 is TGCGCCAGCAGCCAAGACCACAGGGCTAACTATGGCTACACCTTC.

The CDR3 spells CASKAEDEQFF. The CDR3 bases are TGTGCCAGCAAAGCGGAGGATGAGCAGTTCTTC. The rearrangement uses TRBV2 and TRBJ2-1; maybe TRBD2 (5 bases). This CDR3 has 11 residues. Germline-derived CDR1 and CDR2 are SNHLY and FYNNEI. Between the trimmed V and J ends, which lost 7 bases and 8 bases, there was a span of 9 bases.

The V call is TRBV10-3, the J call TRBJ2-5; 9 nucleotides agree with TRBD1. This CDR3 region has 14 residues. The V gene end was trimmed by 3 bases and the J gene end by 4 bases; junction bases not matched to a gene: 3. Germline V lookup: CDR1 ENHRY, CDR2 SYGVKD. CDR3: CAISDTGGAETQYF. In nucleotides, the CDR3 is TGTGCCATCAGTGATACAGGGGGCGCAGAGACCCAGTACTTC.

The chain joins TRBV30 to TRBJ1-2; D is uncertain. V lost 2 bases, J lost 6 bases, and 13 bases lay in between. The CDR3 is 13 amino acids. Germline CDR1 is GTSNPN and CDR2 is SVGIG (reference sequence). CDR3 sequence reads: CAWSRKGSDGYTF. The CDR3 region has the DNA TGTGCCTGGAGTCGGAAGGGTTCGGATGGCTACACCTTC.

This chain joins TRBV7-2 and TRBJ2-7; D is uncertain. V was cut by 3 bases and J by 5 bases, with 8 bases left in between. Germline CDR1 SGHTA, CDR2 FQGNSA. This CDR3 comprises 12 residues. The CDR3 is CASSFTKDEQYF. In nucleotides, the CDR3 is TGTGCCAGCAGCTTCACAAAAGACGAGCAGTACTTC. The variable domain in full, with the rest retrieved from reference TRBV7-2 and TRBJ2-7, is GAGVSQSPSNKVTEKGKDVELRCDPISGHTALYWYRQSLGQGLEFLIYFQGNSAPDKSGLPSDRFSAERTGGSVSTLTIQRTQQEDSAVYLCASSFTKDEQYFGPGTRLTVT.

This clone was seen a few times. For the CDR3, the DNA is TGCAGCGTGGCGTGGGGAGATCGCGAGCAGTACTTC. Its protein product is CSVAWGDREQYF. This chain uses TRBV29-1 with TRBJ2-7; maybe TRBD2 (5 bases). The germline gives CDR1 SQVTM, CDR2 ANQGSEA. Trimming removed 6 bases from V and 6 bases from J, with 15 bases in between. There are 12 residues in the CDR3.

This rearrangement joins TRBV7-3 to TRBJ2-2; D is perhaps TRBD2 (5 bases). Trimming pared 10 bases from V and 5 bases from J, leaving 14 bases between. Germline values: CDR1 SGHTA, CDR2 FQGTGA. This CDR3 spans 13 amino acids. Here the CDR3 reads CATSTGSTGELFF. DNA for the CDR3: TGTGCCACTAGCACGGGGTCGACCGGGGAGCTGTTTTTT.

CDR3 nucleotides: TGTGCCAGCAGCCCCCCTCTAAGACAGGGGAGCGAGCAGTACTTC. Its translation: CASSPPLRQGSEQYF. V and J are TRBV7-8 and TRBJ2-7, with 8 nucleotides matching TRBD1. Per germline, CDR1 SGHVS and CDR2 FQNEAQ. The CDR3 is 15 amino acids. V was clipped by 5 bases and J by 6 bases; unmatched bases: 12.

This sequence joins TRBV2 and TRBJ1-1; D call uncertain. Germline CDR1 is SNHLY and CDR2 is FYNNEI. The CDR3 has 14 amino acids. The germline V and J ends were trimmed by 3 bases and 0 bases, with 8 bases remaining between them. CDR3 in amino acids: CASSDQYMNTEAFF. In DNA, the CDR3 is TGTGCCAGCAGTGATCAGTACATGAACACTGAAGCTTTCTTT.